This T cell receptor beta chain is from a study of response to subunit inactivated influenza vaccine. Notes on the study in general: After each seasonal influenza vaccination, few new T cells are recruited, the authors suggested.

There are 13 residues in the CDR3. Trimming pared 4 bases from V and 8 bases from J, leaving 13 bases between. In germline, CDR1 is SGHDT, CDR2 YYEEEE. TCRdb re-analysed the RT-PCR reads in MiXCR, keeping a single row per CDR3 protein. The sample includes more than 450,000 distinct CDR3 sequences, about 8% seen only once; the top ten take approximately 13%. This clonotype was observed at least ten times. Its antigen is not identified. Sequenced material: PBMCs from blood, taken about 23 months after vaccination. The source is a man aged 50 to 69 who received an inactivated influenza vaccine. The rearrangement uses TRBV5-6 and TRBJ2-1; D unclear. The CDR3: CASSTLDGYEQFF. The CDR3 DNA follows: TGTGCCAGCAGCACCCTTGACGGCTATGAGCAGTTCTTC.